Listed here is a single T cell receptor beta chain. Methods used by the authors: From reference gene primer amplification, estimates of nucleated cell counts were derived. Here immunoSEQ multiplex PCR was the method, and the copy in TCRdb shows in-frame clones only, minus some. Clone size and the V and J calls come from that table; the DNA yielded D and trimming. The data hold 250,000 to 300,000 clones, with over 75% observed a single time. This entry belongs to a study of blood T cell repertoires in COVID-19. Overall study: Donors in the United States, Italy and Spain gave samples during acute or convalescent COVID-19. T cells, B-cell-depleted T cells, or PBMCs supplied cDNA or gDNA.

CDR3 length equals 16 residues. Trimming shortened V by 0 bases and J by 2 bases, and 13 bases separated the two germline ends. Germline CDR1 ENHRY, CDR2 SYGVKD. Material: peripheral blood. The sequence was obtained from a woman between 70 and 85 years old with acute or convalescent COVID-19. The chain recombines TRBV10-3 with TRBJ1-1; D is possibly TRBD1 (5 bases). CDR3 residues: CAISESGPGLNTEAFF. CDR3 coding DNA: TGTGCCATCAGTGAGTCGGGGCCAGGCCTTAACACTGAAGCTTTCTTT.